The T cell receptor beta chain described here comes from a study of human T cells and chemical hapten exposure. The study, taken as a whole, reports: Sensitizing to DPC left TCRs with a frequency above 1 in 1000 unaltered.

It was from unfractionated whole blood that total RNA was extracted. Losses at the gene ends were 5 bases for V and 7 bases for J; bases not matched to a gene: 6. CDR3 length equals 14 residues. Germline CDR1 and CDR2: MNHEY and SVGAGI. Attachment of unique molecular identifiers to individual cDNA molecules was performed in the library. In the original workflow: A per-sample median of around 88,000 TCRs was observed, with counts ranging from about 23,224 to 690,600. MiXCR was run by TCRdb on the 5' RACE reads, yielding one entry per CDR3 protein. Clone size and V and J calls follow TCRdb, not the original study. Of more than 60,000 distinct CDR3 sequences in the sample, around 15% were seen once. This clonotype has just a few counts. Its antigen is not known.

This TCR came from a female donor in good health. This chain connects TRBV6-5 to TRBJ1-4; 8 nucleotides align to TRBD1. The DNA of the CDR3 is TGTGCCAGCAGTCCTTCCGGACAGGGTGAAAAACTGTTTTTT. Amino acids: CASSPSGQGEKLFF.